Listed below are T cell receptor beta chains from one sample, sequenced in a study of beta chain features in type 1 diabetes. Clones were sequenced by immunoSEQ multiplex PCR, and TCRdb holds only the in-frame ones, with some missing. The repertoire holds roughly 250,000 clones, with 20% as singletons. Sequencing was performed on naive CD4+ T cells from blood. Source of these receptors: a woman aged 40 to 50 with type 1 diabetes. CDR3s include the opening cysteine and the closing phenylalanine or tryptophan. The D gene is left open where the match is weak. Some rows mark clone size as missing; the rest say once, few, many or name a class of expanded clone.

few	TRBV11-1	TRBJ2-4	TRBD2	TGTGCCAGCAGCTTACAGCGGGAGGTCATTCAGTACTTC	CASSLQREVIQYF
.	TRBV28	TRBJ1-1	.	TGTGCCAGCAGTTACTGGCAACCGGGGAACACTGAAGCTTTCTTT	CASSYWQPGNTEAFF
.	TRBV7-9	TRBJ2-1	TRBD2	TGTGCCAGCAGCTACTTTTCCGGGACTAGCGTTTACAATGAGCAGTTCTTC	CASSYFSGTSVYNEQFF
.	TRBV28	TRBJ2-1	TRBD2	TGTGCCAGCAGTTTACGGCGGGGGAGCTCCTACAATGAGCAGTTCTTC	CASSLRRGSSYNEQFF
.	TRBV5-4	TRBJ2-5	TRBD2	TGTGCCAGCAGCTTGGCGTCTAGCGGGGGTCAAGAGACCCAGTACTTC	CASSLASSGGQETQYF
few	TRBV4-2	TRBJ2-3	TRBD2	TGTGCCAGCAGCCAAGATCAGGCTAGCGGGGGGTCTGGCACAGATACGCAGTATTTT	CASSQDQASGGSGTDTQYF
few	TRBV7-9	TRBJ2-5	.	TGTGCCAGCAGCCCGGGAGTGAGAGAGACCCAGTACTTC	CASSPGVRETQYF
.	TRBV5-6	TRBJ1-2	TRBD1	TGTGCCAGCAGCTTCGACAGGGCTAACTATGGCTACACCTTC	CASSFDRANYGYTF
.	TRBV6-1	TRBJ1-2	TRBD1	TGTGCCAGCACTAGTTCCCCAGGGGGCCAGGGCTACACCTTC	CASTSSPGGQGYTF
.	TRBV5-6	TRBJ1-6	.	TGTGCCAGCAGCTTGGACACTAATTCACCCCTCCACTTT	CASSLDTNSPLHF
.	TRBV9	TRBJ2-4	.	TGTGCCAGCAGCTCTAGACCGGCAGGGCCATGGAACATTCAGTACTTC	CASSSRPAGPWNIQYF
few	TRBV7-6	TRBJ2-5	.	TGTGCCAGCAGCTTAAACACCAACCTTCAAGAGACCCAGTACTTC	CASSLNTNLQETQYF
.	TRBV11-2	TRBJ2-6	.	TGTGCCAGCAGCCCCCCCAGGGGGGCCAACGTCCTGACTTTC	CASSPPRGANVLTF
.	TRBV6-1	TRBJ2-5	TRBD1	TGTGCCAGCAGTGGGGACAGGTTAGAGACCCAGTACTTC	CASSGDRLETQYF
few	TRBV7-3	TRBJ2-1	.	TGTGCCAGCAGCTTATTCGGCAGGGATGATGAGCAGTTCTTC	CASSLFGRDDEQFF
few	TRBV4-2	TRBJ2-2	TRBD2	TGTGCCAGCAGCCAACTGATTTTAGCGGGAGCCCGGAGGAACACCGGGGAGCTGTTTTTT	CASSQLILAGARRNTGELFF
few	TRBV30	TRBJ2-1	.	TGTGCCTGGAGTCCCAGTTACAATGAGCAGTTCTTC	CAWSPSYNEQFF
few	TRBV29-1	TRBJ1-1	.	TGCAGCGCCGGGAAGAGTATTAACACTGAAGCTTTCTTT	CSAGKSINTEAFF
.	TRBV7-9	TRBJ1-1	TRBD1	TGTGCCAGCAGCTGGGACAGCTTTACTTTCTTT	CASSWDSFTFF
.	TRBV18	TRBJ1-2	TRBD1	TGTGCCAGCTTACCGACAGGGACCCACTATGGCTACACCTTC	CASLPTGTHYGYTF
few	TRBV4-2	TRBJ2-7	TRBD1	TGTGCCAGCAGCCAGGAAGATAGCGCAGGGGGCTACGAGCAGTACTTC	CASSQEDSAGGYEQYF
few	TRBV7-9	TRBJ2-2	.	TGTGCCAGCAGCTTAGGAACAGGTCCACGAACGACCGGGGAGCTGTTTTTT	CASSLGTGPRTTGELFF
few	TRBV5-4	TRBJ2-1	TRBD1	TGTGCCAGCAGCTCCTCCGGGACAGGAGGCCATGAGCAGTTCTTC	CASSSSGTGGHEQFF
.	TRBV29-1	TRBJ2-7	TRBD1	TGCAGCGTGAGGGGACAGGCGCCAACCGAGCAGTACTTC	CSVRGQAPTEQYF
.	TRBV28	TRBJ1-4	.	TGTGCCAGCAACCCCCCAGGGGCTAATGAAAAACTGTTTTTT	CASNPPGANEKLFF